Listed below are T cell receptor beta chains from one sample, sequenced in a study of shared clonotypes between healthy human individuals. Clones were read by immunoSEQ multiplex PCR, and TCRdb kept only the in-frame ones, dropping some. The profile shows some 980,000 clones, more than 75% of them singletons. Sequencing was performed on memory CD4+ T cells sorted from blood. The receptors come from a man aged 18 to 29 in good health. Both conserved end residues are part of each CDR3. The D gene is left open where the match is weak. The size field is filled for only some rows; it gives once, few, many or a size class.

d_call: TRBD2; v_call: TRBV10-1; clone_size: .; j_call: TRBJ2-2; cdr3_aa: CASSGSPGSGERNTGELFF; cdr3_nt: TGCGCCAGCAGTGGGAGCCCCGGCAGCGGGGAAAGAAACACCGGGGAGCTGTTTTTT
d_call: .; v_call: TRBV5-1; clone_size: .; j_call: TRBJ1-1; cdr3_aa: CASSLGAGLGTEAFF; cdr3_nt: TGCGCCAGCAGCTTGGGGGCAGGGCTCGGCACTGAAGCTTTCTTT
d_call: .; v_call: TRBV6-5; clone_size: .; j_call: TRBJ1-2; cdr3_aa: CASSYLDTTSAYTF; cdr3_nt: TGTGCCAGCAGTTACCTAGACACAACCTCGGCCTACACCTTC
d_call: .; v_call: TRBV5-6; clone_size: .; j_call: TRBJ2-1; cdr3_aa: CASSLIGPYNEQFF; cdr3_nt: TGTGCCAGCAGCTTGATTGGGCCTTACAATGAGCAGTTCTTC
d_call: TRBD2; v_call: TRBV7-2; clone_size: .; j_call: TRBJ2-3; cdr3_aa: CASSLTAGGPTDTQYF; cdr3_nt: TGTGCCAGCAGCTTGACCGCGGGAGGGCCGACAGATACGCAGTATTTT
d_call: .; v_call: TRBV25-1; clone_size: .; j_call: TRBJ2-1; cdr3_aa: CASSEYMAAVNEQFF; cdr3_nt: TGTGCCAGCAGTGAGTATATGGCAGCGGTCAATGAGCAGTTCTTC
d_call: .; v_call: TRBV5-1; clone_size: .; j_call: TRBJ1-4; cdr3_aa: CASSLERGGEKLFF; cdr3_nt: TGCGCCAGCAGCTTGGAGAGGGGTGGCGAAAAACTGTTTTTT
d_call: .; v_call: TRBV20-1; clone_size: .; j_call: TRBJ1-3; cdr3_aa: CSARGGNTIYF; cdr3_nt: TGCAGTGCTAGAGGAGGAAACACCATATATTTT
d_call: .; v_call: TRBV18; clone_size: .; j_call: TRBJ2-4; cdr3_aa: CASSRGPLVAENIQYF; cdr3_nt: TGTGCCAGCTCAAGGGGCCCTCTCGTAGCCGAAAACATTCAGTACTTC
d_call: TRBD2; v_call: TRBV28; clone_size: .; j_call: TRBJ2-1; cdr3_aa: CASPPQRGIYNEQFF; cdr3_nt: TGTGCCAGCCCCCCCCAGCGGGGGATATACAATGAGCAGTTCTTC
d_call: TRBD1; v_call: TRBV23-1; clone_size: .; j_call: TRBJ2-7; cdr3_aa: CASSQSLGTGTYEQYF; cdr3_nt: TGCGCCAGCAGTCAATCGCTCGGGACAGGGACCTACGAGCAGTACTTC
d_call: TRBD2; v_call: TRBV19; clone_size: .; j_call: TRBJ2-4; cdr3_aa: CATAGETKNIQYF; cdr3_nt: TGTGCCACCGCGGGGGAAACCAAAAACATTCAGTACTTC
d_call: .; v_call: TRBV30; clone_size: .; j_call: TRBJ1-1; cdr3_aa: CAWNAGVRTEAFF; cdr3_nt: TGTGCCTGGAACGCCGGGGTTCGGACTGAAGCTTTCTTT
d_call: TRBD2; v_call: TRBV7-2; clone_size: .; j_call: TRBJ2-3; cdr3_aa: CASSRVLAATDTQYF; cdr3_nt: TGTGCCAGCAGCCGCGTGCTAGCGGCCACAGATACGCAGTATTTT
d_call: .; v_call: TRBV12-5; clone_size: .; j_call: TRBJ2-1; cdr3_aa: CASGPQGVAYNEQFF; cdr3_nt: TGTGCTAGTGGGCCGCAGGGAGTCGCCTACAATGAGCAGTTCTTC
d_call: .; v_call: TRBV14; clone_size: .; j_call: TRBJ1-2; cdr3_aa: CASSQGYGGSGYGYTF; cdr3_nt: TGTGCCAGCAGCCAAGGATACGGGGGGAGCGGCTATGGCTACACCTTC
d_call: TRBD1; v_call: TRBV11-3; clone_size: .; j_call: TRBJ2-1; cdr3_aa: CASSLQGQGAGEQFF; cdr3_nt: TGTGCCAGCAGCTTACAGGGACAGGGGGCAGGTGAGCAGTTCTTC
d_call: TRBD1; v_call: TRBV19; clone_size: .; j_call: TRBJ1-5; cdr3_aa: CASRGQGRQPQHF; cdr3_nt: TGTGCCAGTAGGGGACAGGGTAGACAGCCCCAGCATTTT
d_call: .; v_call: TRBV6-1; clone_size: .; j_call: TRBJ2-7; cdr3_aa: CASSELDRTYEQYF; cdr3_nt: TGTGCCAGCAGTGAACTAGACAGAACCTACGAGCAGTACTTC
d_call: TRBD1; v_call: TRBV5-6; clone_size: .; j_call: TRBJ1-3; cdr3_aa: CASSWTGQGARRNTIYF; cdr3_nt: TGTGCCAGCAGCTGGACGGGACAGGGGGCAAGAAGAAACACCATATATTTT
d_call: TRBD1; v_call: TRBV18; clone_size: .; j_call: TRBJ1-2; cdr3_aa: CASSLTGDPNYGYTF; cdr3_nt: TGTGCCAGCTCATTGACAGGGGATCCTAACTATGGCTACACCTTC
d_call: TRBD2; v_call: TRBV7-9; clone_size: .; j_call: TRBJ2-1; cdr3_aa: CASSLDREASGIDEQFF; cdr3_nt: TGTGCCAGCAGCTTAGACAGGGAGGCTAGCGGGATCGATGAGCAGTTCTTC
d_call: TRBD2; v_call: TRBV30; clone_size: .; j_call: TRBJ2-3; cdr3_aa: CAWSVASGGGDTQYF; cdr3_nt: TGTGCCTGGAGTGTAGCTAGCGGGGGCGGAGATACGCAGTATTTT
d_call: .; v_call: TRBV7-8; clone_size: few; j_call: TRBJ2-7; cdr3_aa: CASSLEDSRADEQYF; cdr3_nt: TGTGCCAGCAGCTTAGAAGATTCACGGGCGGACGAGCAGTACTTC
d_call: TRBD2; v_call: TRBV9; clone_size: many; j_call: TRBJ2-5; cdr3_aa: CASSQGLAGRETQYF; cdr3_nt: TGTGCCAGCAGCCAGGGACTAGCGGGTAGGGAGACCCAGTACTTC
d_call: .; v_call: TRBV30; clone_size: many; j_call: TRBJ1-6; cdr3_aa: CAWSVGDSSNNSPLHF; cdr3_nt: TGTGCCTGGAGTGTCGGGGATAGCTCCAATAATTCACCCCTCCACTTT
d_call: .; v_call: TRBV4-3; clone_size: .; j_call: TRBJ2-1; cdr3_aa: CASSPTLYAYNEQFF; cdr3_nt: TGCGCCAGCAGCCCTACCTTATACGCCTACAATGAGCAGTTCTTC
d_call: TRBD1; v_call: TRBV5-1; clone_size: .; j_call: TRBJ2-7; cdr3_aa: CASSLMGTGPSYEQYF; cdr3_nt: TGCGCCAGCAGCTTGATGGGGACAGGGCCCTCCTACGAGCAGTACTTC
d_call: .; v_call: TRBV7-2; clone_size: .; j_call: TRBJ2-7; cdr3_aa: CASSLKFGHEQYF; cdr3_nt: TGTGCCAGCAGCTTAAAGTTCGGACACGAGCAGTACTTC
d_call: TRBD1; v_call: TRBV5-1; clone_size: few; j_call: TRBJ1-2; cdr3_aa: CASSLMTGDYYGYTF; cdr3_nt: TGCGCCAGCAGCTTAATGACAGGGGACTACTATGGCTACACCTTC
d_call: .; v_call: TRBV5-6; clone_size: .; j_call: TRBJ1-1; cdr3_aa: CASSLVKGGGTEAFF; cdr3_nt: TGTGCCAGCAGCTTGGTTAAGGGTGGGGGAACTGAAGCTTTCTTT
d_call: TRBD1; v_call: TRBV29-1; clone_size: .; j_call: TRBJ1-5; cdr3_aa: CSVGQGSNQPQHF; cdr3_nt: TGCAGCGTTGGACAGGGTAGCAATCAGCCCCAGCATTTT
d_call: TRBD2; v_call: TRBV11-2; clone_size: .; j_call: TRBJ2-7; cdr3_aa: CASSLGTSGLSSYEQYF; cdr3_nt: TGTGCCAGCAGCTTGGGGACTAGCGGTTTGAGCTCCTACGAGCAGTACTTC